The sequence of this T cell receptor beta chain was determined in a study of early T cells in non-severe SARS-CoV-2 infection. In the study overall: Unpaired chains resulted from sequencing bulk RNA of unsorted whole blood. General study findings and limits: Clonotype matching in VDJdb favored anti-spike CD8 responses and did not capture private and CD4 specificities.

A few counts support this clonotype. The antigen remains undetermined. V shed 4 bases, J shed 4 bases, and the junction held 5 bases outside the gene matches. The CDR3 spans 15 residues. Germline V gives CDR1 SGDLS, CDR2 YYNGEE. Individual cDNA molecules were tagged with unique molecular identifiers, the study reported. TCRdb redid the calling of the 5' RACE reads with MiXCR, one entry per CDR3 protein. The sample has just over 95,000 distinct CDR3 sequences, 11% seen once. The source is an adult who was a healthcare worker with PCR-confirmed SARS-CoV-2 infection or an uninfected control (not recorded which). Sample: whole blood. This sequence joins TRBV9 and TRBJ2-1; TRBD1 matches at 10 bases. The CDR3 sequence is CASSPGQGGYNEQFF. In DNA, the CDR3 is TGTGCCAGCAGCCCAGGACAGGGGGGGTACAATGAGCAGTTCTTC.